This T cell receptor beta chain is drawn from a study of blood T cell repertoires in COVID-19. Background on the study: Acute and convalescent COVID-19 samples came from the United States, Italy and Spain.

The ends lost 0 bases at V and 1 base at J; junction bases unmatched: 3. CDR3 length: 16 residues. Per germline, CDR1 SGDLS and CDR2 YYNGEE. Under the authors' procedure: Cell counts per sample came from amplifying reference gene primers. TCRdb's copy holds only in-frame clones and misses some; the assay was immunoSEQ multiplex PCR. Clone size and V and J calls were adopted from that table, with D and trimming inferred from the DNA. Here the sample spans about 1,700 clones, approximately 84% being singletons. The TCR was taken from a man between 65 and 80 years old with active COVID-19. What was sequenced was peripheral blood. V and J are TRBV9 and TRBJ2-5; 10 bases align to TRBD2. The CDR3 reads CASSVGIAGGQETQYF. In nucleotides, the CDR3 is TGTGCCAGCAGCGTAGGGATAGCGGGGGGCCAAGAGACCCAGTACTTC.